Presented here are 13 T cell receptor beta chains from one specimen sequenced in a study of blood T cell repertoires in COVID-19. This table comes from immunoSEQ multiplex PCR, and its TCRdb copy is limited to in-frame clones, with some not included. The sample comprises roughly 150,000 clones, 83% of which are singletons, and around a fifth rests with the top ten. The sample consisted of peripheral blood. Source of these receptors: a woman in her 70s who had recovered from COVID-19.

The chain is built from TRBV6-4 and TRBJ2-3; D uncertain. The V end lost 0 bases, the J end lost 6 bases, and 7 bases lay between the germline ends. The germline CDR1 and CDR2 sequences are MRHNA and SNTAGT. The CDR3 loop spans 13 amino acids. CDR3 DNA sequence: TGTGCCAGCAGTGACTCCAGGTTCGATACGCAGTATTTT. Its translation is CASSDSRFDTQYF.

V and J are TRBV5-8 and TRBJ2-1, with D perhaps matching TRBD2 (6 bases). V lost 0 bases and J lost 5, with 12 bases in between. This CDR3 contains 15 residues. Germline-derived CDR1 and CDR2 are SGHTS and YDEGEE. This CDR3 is CASSLDSGHHNEQFF. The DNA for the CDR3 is TGTGCCAGCAGCTTGGATAGCGGACATCACAATGAGCAGTTCTTC.

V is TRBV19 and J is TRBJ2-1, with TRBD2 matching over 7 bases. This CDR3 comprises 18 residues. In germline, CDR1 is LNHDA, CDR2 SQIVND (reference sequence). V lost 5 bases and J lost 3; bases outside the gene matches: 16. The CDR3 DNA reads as TGTGCCAGTAGTGGTGTTGTTTGGGGGAGGGAGGGCTACAATGAGCAGTTCTTC. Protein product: CASSGVVWGREGYNEQFF.

The CDR3 nucleotides read TGTGCCAGCAGCAAAGCCCGTAACCAACAGGGGAGAGTTGGCTACACCTTC. Translation: CASSKARNQQGRVGYTF. The chain joins TRBV4-2 to TRBJ1-2, with TRBD1 matching 7 bases. The junction had 19 bases not matched to a gene; V was cut back by 5 bases and J by 7 bases. This CDR3 spans 17 amino acids. Germline V gene lookup returns CDR1 LGHNA and CDR2 YNFKEQ.

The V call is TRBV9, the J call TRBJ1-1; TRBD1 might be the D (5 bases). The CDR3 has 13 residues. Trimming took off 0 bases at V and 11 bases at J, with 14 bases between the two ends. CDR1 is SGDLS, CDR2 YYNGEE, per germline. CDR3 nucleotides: TGTGCCAGCAGCGTAGACCCCGGGAGGGGCGCTTTCTTT. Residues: CASSVDPGRGAFF.

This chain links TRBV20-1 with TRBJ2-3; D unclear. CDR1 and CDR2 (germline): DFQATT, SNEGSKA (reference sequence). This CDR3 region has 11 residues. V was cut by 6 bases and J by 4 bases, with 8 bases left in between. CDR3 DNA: TGCAGTGCCCCGGCGGCAGATACGCAGTATTTT. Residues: CSAPAADTQYF.

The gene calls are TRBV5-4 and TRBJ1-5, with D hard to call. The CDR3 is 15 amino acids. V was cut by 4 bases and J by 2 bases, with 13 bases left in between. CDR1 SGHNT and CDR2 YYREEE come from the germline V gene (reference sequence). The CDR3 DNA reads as TGTGCCAGCAGCGATGACCCCGAGGGCAATCAGCCCCAGCATTTT. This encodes CASSDDPEGNQPQHF.

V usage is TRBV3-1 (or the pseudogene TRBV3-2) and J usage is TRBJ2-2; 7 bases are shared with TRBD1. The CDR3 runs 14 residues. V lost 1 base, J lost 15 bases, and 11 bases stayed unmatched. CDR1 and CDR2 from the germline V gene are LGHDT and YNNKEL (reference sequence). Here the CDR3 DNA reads TGTGCCAGCAGCCAAGGTTTTAGGACAGGTAGTTTGTTTTTT. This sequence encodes CASSQGFRTGSLFF.

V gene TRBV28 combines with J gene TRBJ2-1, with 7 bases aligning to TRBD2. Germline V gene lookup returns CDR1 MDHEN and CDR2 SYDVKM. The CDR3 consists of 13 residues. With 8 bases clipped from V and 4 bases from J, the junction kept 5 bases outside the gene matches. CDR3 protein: CASRWGGYNEQFF. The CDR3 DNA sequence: TGTGCCAGCCGATGGGGGGGGTACAATGAGCAGTTCTTC.

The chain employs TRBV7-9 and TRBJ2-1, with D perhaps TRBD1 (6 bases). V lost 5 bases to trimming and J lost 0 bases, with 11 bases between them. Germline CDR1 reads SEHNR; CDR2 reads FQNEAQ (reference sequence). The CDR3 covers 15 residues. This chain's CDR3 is CASSPGTNSYNEQFF. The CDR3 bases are TGTGCCAGCAGCCCCGGGACAAACTCCTACAATGAGCAGTTCTTC. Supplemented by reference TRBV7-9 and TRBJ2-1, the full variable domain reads DTGVSQNPRHKITKRGQNVTFRCDPISEHNRLYWYRQTLGQGPEFLTYFQNEAQLEKSRLLSDRFSAERPKGSFSTLEIQRTEQGDSAMYLCASSPGTNSYNEQFFGPGTRLTVL.

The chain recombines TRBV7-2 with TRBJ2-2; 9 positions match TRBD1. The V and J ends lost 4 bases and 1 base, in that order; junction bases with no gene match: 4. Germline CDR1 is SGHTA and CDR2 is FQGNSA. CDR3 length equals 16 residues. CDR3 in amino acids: CASSSKTGGNTGELFF. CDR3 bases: TGTGCCAGCAGCTCCAAGACAGGGGGGAACACCGGGGAGCTGTTTTTT.

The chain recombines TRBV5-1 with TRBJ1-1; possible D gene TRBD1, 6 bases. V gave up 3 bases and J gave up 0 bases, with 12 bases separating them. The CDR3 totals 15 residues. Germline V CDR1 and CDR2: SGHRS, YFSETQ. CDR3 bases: TGCGCCAGCAGCTGGCTTGGGACAATGAACACTGAAGCTTTCTTT. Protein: CASSWLGTMNTEAFF.

The CDR3, as DNA: TGTGCCAGCTCAATGGAACAGGGGGGTCCCTTTGAAGCTTTCTTT. Translating it yields CASSMEQGGPFEAFF. The chain combines TRBV18 with TRBJ1-1, with 8 bases matching TRBD1. Per germline, CDR1 KGHSH and CDR2 LQKENI. The CDR3 has 15 residues. V was clipped by 5 bases and J by 7 bases; unmatched bases: 12.